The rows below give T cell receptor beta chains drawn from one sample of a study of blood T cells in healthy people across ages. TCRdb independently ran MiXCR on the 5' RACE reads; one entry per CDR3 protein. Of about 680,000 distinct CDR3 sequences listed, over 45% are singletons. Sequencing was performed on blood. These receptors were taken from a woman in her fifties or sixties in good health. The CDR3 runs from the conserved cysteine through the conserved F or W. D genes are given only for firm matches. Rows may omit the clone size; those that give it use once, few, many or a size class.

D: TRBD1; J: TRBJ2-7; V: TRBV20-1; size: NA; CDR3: CSARDPGTGDYEQYF; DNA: TGCAGTGCTAGAGATCCCGGGACAGGGGATTACGAGCAGTACTTC
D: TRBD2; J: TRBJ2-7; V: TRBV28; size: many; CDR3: CASSFTLAGLSYEQYF; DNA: TGTGCCAGCAGTTTCACCTTAGCGGGGCTCTCCTACGAGCAGTACTTC
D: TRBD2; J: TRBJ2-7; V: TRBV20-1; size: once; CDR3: CSARDLAGNYEQYF; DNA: TGCAGTGCTAGAGATTTAGCGGGCAACTACGAGCAGTACTTC
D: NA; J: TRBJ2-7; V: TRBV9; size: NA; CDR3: CASSVGNLPYEQYF; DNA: TGTGCCAGCAGCGTAGGGAACTTACCCTACGAGCAGTACTTC
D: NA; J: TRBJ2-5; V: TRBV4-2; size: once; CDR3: CASSQSDRKETQYF; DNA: TGTGCCAGCAGCCAATCCGACAGGAAAGAGACCCAGTACTTC
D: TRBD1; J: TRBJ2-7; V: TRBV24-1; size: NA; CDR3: CATSDSRQGTNYEQYF; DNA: TGTGCCACCAGTGACTCCCGACAGGGAACAAACTACGAGCAGTACTTC
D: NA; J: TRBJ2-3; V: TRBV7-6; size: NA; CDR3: CASSLAVGRWTEGKGTDTQYF; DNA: TGTGCCAGCAGCTTAGCGGTTGGCCGCTGGACAGAGGGGAAGGGCACAGATACGCAGTATTTT
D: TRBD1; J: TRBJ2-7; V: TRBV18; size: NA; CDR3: CAGSPGSDRGAKSYEQYF; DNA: TGTGCCGGCTCACCAGGATCGGACAGGGGCGCGAAATCCTACGAGCAGTACTTC
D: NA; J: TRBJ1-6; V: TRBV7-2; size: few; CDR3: CASSFPNSPLHF; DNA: TGTGCCAGCAGCTTTCCAAATTCACCCCTCCACTTT
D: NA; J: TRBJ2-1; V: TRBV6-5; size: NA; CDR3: CASSYLSRAAHEQFF; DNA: TGTGCCAGCAGTTACCTCTCGCGAGCGGCGCATGAGCAGTTCTTC
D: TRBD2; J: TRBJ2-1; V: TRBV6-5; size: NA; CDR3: CASSPWGAGVGEQFF; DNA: TGTGCCAGCAGCCCGTGGGGAGCGGGAGTGGGGGAGCAGTTCTTC
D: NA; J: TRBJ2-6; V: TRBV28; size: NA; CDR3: CTSRQTSSGANVLTF; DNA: TGTACCAGCAGACAAACTAGCTCTGGGGCCAACGTCCTGACTTTC
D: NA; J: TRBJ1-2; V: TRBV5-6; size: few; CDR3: CASSKGQNYGYTF; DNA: TGTGCCAGCAGCAAGGGACAAAACTATGGCTACACCTTC
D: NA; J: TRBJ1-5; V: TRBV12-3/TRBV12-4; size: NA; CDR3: CASSLGQLQNQPQHF; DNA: TGTGCCAGCAGTTTAGGGCAGCTCCAAAATCAGCCCCAGCATTTT
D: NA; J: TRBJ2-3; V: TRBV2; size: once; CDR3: CASTILGVAGGGTDTQYF; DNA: TGTGCCAGCACCATTTTGGGGGTGGCCGGAGGGGGCACAGATACGCAGTATTTT
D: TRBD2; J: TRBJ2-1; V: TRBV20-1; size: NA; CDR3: CSAAPGGAVDNEQFF; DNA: TGCAGTGCCGCTCCGGGGGGGGCGGTGGACAATGAGCAGTTCTTC
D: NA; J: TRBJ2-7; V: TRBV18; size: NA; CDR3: CASSPALEYEQYF; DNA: TGTGCCAGCTCACCAGCGCTGGAATACGAGCAGTACTTC
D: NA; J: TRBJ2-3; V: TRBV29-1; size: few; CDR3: CSVGAPMSAYSDTQYF; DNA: TGCAGCGTTGGAGCCCCTATGAGCGCCTACTCAGATACGCAGTATTTT
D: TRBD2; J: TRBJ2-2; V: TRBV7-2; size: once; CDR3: CASSWSSGNTGELFF; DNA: TGTGCCAGCAGCTGGTCTAGCGGGAACACCGGGGAGCTGTTTTTT
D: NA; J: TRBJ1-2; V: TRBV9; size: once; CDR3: CASSQGTTNYGYTF; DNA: TGTGCCAGCAGCCAAGGGACGACTAACTATGGCTACACCTTC
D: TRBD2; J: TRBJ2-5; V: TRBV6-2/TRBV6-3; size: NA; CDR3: CASSTKAGPYNEQYF; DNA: TGTGCCAGCAGTACCAAAGCGGGACCATACAATGAGCAGTACTTC
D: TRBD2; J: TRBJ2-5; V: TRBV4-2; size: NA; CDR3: CASSQDGGGRAGEPQYF; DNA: TGTGCCAGCAGCCAAGATGGTGGCGGGAGAGCGGGAGAGCCCCAGTACTTC
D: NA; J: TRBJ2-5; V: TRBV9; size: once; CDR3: CASSVVSVPGETQYF; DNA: TGTGCCAGCAGCGTAGTTAGTGTCCCGGGGGAGACCCAGTACTTC
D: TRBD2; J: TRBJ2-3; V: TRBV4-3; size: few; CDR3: CASSQETSGGTDTQYF; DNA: TGCGCCAGCAGCCAAGAAACTAGCGGGGGCACAGATACGCAGTATTTT
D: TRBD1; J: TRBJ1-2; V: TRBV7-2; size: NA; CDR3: CASSLGGTGINYGYTF; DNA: TGTGCCAGCAGCTTAGGTGGGACAGGCATTAACTATGGCTACACCTTC
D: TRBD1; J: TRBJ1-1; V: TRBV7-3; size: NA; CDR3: CASSLTGTANTEAFF; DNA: TGTGCCAGCAGCCTAACCGGGACAGCGAACACTGAAGCTTTCTTT
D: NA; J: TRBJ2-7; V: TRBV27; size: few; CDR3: CASSPPYEQYF; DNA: TGTGCCAGCAGTCCACCCTACGAGCAGTACTTC
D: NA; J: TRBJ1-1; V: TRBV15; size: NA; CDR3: CATSRPADKNTEAFF; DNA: TGTGCCACCAGCAGGCCGGCAGACAAGAACACTGAAGCTTTCTTT
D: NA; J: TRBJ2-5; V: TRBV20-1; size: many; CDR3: CSASKDRNQETQYF; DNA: TGCAGTGCTAGTAAAGACAGGAACCAAGAGACCCAGTACTTC
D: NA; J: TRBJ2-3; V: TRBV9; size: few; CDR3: CASSVHDDTQYF; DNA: TGTGCCAGCAGCGTCCACGACGATACGCAGTATTTT
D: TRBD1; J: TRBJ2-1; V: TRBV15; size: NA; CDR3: CATSRDRGDEQFF; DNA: TGTGCCACCAGCAGGGACAGGGGGGACGAGCAGTTCTTC
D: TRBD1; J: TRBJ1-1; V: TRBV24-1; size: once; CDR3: CATSEAGGRTEAFF; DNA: TGTGCCACCAGTGAGGCAGGGGGCCGAACTGAAGCTTTCTTT
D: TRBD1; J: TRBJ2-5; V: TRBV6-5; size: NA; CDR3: CASRGQGNIGEQYF; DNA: TGTGCCAGCCGCGGACAGGGTAATATTGGTGAGCAGTACTTC
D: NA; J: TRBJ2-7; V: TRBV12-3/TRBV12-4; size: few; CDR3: CASSPRGVPYEQYF; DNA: TGTGCCAGCAGTCCCAGGGGGGTCCCCTACGAGCAGTACTTC
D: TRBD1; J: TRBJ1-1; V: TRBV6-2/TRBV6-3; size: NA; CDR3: CASSYLGTGGSHEAFF; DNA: TGTGCCAGCAGTTACCTCGGGACAGGGGGCTCGCATGAAGCTTTCTTT
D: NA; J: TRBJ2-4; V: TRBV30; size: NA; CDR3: CAWNGIGLAKNIQYF; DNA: TGTGCCTGGAATGGTATCGGGTTGGCCAAAAACATTCAGTACTTC